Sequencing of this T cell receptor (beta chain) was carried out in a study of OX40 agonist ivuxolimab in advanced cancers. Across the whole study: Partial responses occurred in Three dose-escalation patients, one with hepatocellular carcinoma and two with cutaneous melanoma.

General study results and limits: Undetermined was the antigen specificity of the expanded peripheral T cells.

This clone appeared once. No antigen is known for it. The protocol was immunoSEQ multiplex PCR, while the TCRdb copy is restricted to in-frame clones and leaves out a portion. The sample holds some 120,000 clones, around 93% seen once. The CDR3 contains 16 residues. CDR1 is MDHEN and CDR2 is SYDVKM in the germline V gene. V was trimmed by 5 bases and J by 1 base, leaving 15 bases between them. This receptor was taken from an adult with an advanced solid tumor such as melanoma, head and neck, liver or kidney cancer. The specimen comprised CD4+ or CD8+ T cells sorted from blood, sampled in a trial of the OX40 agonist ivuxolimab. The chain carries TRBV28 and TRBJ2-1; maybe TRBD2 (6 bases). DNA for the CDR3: TGTGCCAGCAGTCTCTGGGACTCTAGGTCCTACAATGAGCAGTTCTTC. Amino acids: CASSLWDSRSYNEQFF.